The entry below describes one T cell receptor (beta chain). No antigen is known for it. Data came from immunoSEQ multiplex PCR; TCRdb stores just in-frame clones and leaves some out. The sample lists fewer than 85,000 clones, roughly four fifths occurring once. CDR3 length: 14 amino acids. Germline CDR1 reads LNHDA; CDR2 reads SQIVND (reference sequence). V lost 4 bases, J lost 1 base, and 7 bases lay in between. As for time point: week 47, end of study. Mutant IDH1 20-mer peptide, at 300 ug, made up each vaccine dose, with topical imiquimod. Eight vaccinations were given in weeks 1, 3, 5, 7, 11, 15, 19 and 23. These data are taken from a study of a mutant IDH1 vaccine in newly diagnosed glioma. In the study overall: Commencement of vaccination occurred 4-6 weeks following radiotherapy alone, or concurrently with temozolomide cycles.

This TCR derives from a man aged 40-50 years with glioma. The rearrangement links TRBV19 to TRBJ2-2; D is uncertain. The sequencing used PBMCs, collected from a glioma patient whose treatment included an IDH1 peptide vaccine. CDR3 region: CASSSLRNTGELFF. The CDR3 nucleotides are TGTGCCAGTAGTAGCTTACGGAACACCGGGGAGCTGTTTTTT.